A selection of T cell receptor beta chains follows, all from one sample in a study of patients and donors after allogeneic stem cell transplantation. TCRdb analysed the RT-PCR reads with MiXCR anew, one entry per CDR3 protein. The sample has some 30,000 distinct CDR3 sequences; 37% are singletons. Source material: blood, either unsorted or a sorted T cell fraction (not recorded which). The receptors shown here come from a human donor who was either an allogeneic HSCT recipient or a stem cell or donor lymphocyte infusion donor (not recorded which). It is not recorded whose cells these are; they may come from a transplant donor. CDR3s leave out the opening cysteine and the closing phenylalanine or tryptophan. Each record gives: V gene, clone size, CDR3 protein. Clone size is shown for a subset of rows, as once, few, many or a class of expanded clone.

>TRBV20-1|once
SADDRLYNEQF
>TRBV5-1|few
ASSLETGNGPQH
>TRBV12-3/TRBV12-4|few
ASSLGLAQDTQY
>TRBV7-9|-
ASSLALRDRPNTEAF
>TRBV4-3|few
ASSQDLFQPQH
>TRBV2|-
ASKQGYHQPQH
>TRBV5-1|few
ASSLSSDRTYGYT
>TRBV3-1|many
ASSQQLTGGEAF
>TRBV4-1|few
ASSQDWGWAGGRGEQF
>TRBV13|many
ASSPGQNYGYT
>TRBV29-1|few
SGRGHDGYT
>TRBV29-1|-
SVEVGVSDTQY
>TRBV29-1|-
SVVEGPELYGYT
>TRBV5-1|few
ASDYTAGANVLT
>TRBV29-1|-
SVEQPGQGSYEQY
>TRBV29-1|-
SVAHPDLHTQY
>TRBV20-1|few
SASSQGNYGYT
>TRBV20-1|many
SANDRGVATEAF
>TRBV7-9|few
ASSSSWFRDTEAF
>TRBV7-8|many
ASSFSGLEGQPQH
>TRBV5-5|-
ASSLLPDREGVRGYT
>TRBV24-1|-
ATSDPPHSSSTDTQY
>TRBV20-1|few
SARQGYNSPLH
>TRBV5-1|few
ASTGSPLH
>TRBV5-1|few
ASSLDRGPGDTQY
>TRBV29-1|-
SVDRTATYNEQF
>TRBV12-3/TRBV12-4|-
ASTSGIWDTEAF
>TRBV7-2|many
ASSLEQRANYGYT
>TRBV24-1|-
ATSDLAGGPDTQY
>TRBV7-9|-
ASSFPGTIY
>TRBV12-3/TRBV12-4|-
ASSPRLAGVEETQY
>TRBV7-9|many
ASSAGLQSLYEQY
>TRBV15|-
ATSRDRSGYT
>TRBV20-1|-
SARDGTKYPGGTDTQY
>TRBV5-1|-
ASSLYRYYNEQF
>TRBV27|few
ASSLQGVFGYTEAF
>TRBV6-6|medium-sized
ASSYRTGEETQY
>TRBV6-6|-
ASSPTGGYGYT
>TRBV15|few
ATRPTDYADTQY
>TRBV5-5|-
ASSLRGDGYT
>TRBV7-2|few
ASSRGGGYT
>TRBV6-2/TRBV6-3|-
ASSSPGLVLHEQF
>TRBV5-1|-
ASSLLRNTEAF
>TRBV5-1|-
ASSSSSYEQY
>TRBV29-1|-
SVESEGDTPYGYT